The rows below give T cell receptor beta chains drawn from one sample of a study of blood T cell repertoires in COVID-19. The table came from immunoSEQ multiplex PCR; TCRdb's copy has only in-frame clones and leaves some out. The table records around 62,000 clones, around 85% of them present only once. What was sequenced was peripheral blood. The receptor set was obtained from a man aged 45-65 years with acute or convalescent COVID-19. CDR3s include the opening cysteine and the closing phenylalanine or tryptophan. D genes are given only for firm matches. Size is omitted from some rows. Given values are once, few, many or a class for expanded clones.

TRBD1,TRBJ2-7,TRBV15,-,TGTGCCACCAGCAGCACAGGGGTATCCTACGAGCAGTACTTC,CATSSTGVSYEQYF
-,TRBJ1-1,TRBV5-1,few,TGCGCCAGCAGCCGCACAGGGAACACTGAAGCTTTCTTT,CASSRTGNTEAFF
TRBD2,TRBJ2-5,TRBV2,-,TGTGCCAGCAGTGAATCGTCTAGCGGGGGCATGGAGACCCAGTACTTC,CASSESSSGGMETQYF
TRBD1,TRBJ1-4,TRBV2,-,TGTGCCAGCAGTCAACAGGGGGTTAATGAAAAACTGTTTTTT,CASSQQGVNEKLFF
-,TRBJ1-3,TRBV3-1/TRBV3-2,few,TGTGCCAGCAGCCTGCTCGGGAGGGGAAACACCATATATTTT,CASSLLGRGNTIYF
TRBD2,TRBJ2-5,TRBV10-3,-,TGTGCCATCAGTGAGTCCGGGACTAGCGGGGGTCAAGAGACCCAGTACTTC,CAISESGTSGGQETQYF
TRBD1,TRBJ1-1,TRBV11-3,-,TGTGCCAGCAGCCAACGACAGGGATCGAACACTGAAGCTTTCTTT,CASSQRQGSNTEAFF
TRBD2,TRBJ2-1,TRBV7-3,-,TGTGCCAGCAGCCTATACGGGCGGGGGAGCTCCTACAATGAGCAGTTCTTC,CASSLYGRGSSYNEQFF
-,TRBJ2-6,TRBV7-3,-,TGTGCCAGCAGCTTAACGTTTGGAGGGGCTGGGGCCGACGTCCTGACTTTC,CASSLTFGGAGADVLTF
TRBD2,TRBJ2-1,TRBV4-1,few,TGCGCCAGCAGCCAGAGGCTGGGACTAGCGGGGGGAGATGAGCAGTTCTTC,CASSQRLGLAGGDEQFF
-,TRBJ2-1,TRBV13,-,TGTGCCAGCAGCTTATTTTCGAGTAATGAGCAGTTCTTC,CASSLFSSNEQFF
TRBD1,TRBJ2-3,TRBV27,once,TGTGCCAGCAAAATCCAGGGGGAAGATACGCAGTATTTT,CASKIQGEDTQYF
-,TRBJ1-2,TRBV4-1,-,TGCGCCAGCAGCCGTCAGAGCGGGGAGGTCTATGGCTACACCTTC,CASSRQSGEVYGYTF
-,TRBJ2-3,TRBV24-1,-,TGTGCCACCAGTGAACCGACGGGAATAGATACGCAGTATTTT,CATSEPTGIDTQYF
-,TRBJ1-5,TRBV11-2,-,TGTGCCAGCAGCCCGAGCCCTACAGGGCAGCCCCAGCATTTT,CASSPSPTGQPQHF
-,TRBJ1-2,TRBV10-3,once,TGTGCCATCAGTAAAAAGAGTAACTATGGCTACACCTTC,CAISKKSNYGYTF
TRBD1,TRBJ2-6,TRBV19,-,TGTGCCAGTAGTCTCCGGGACAGTTCCTCTGGGGCCAACGTCCTGACTTTC,CASSLRDSSSGANVLTF
TRBD1,TRBJ1-2,TRBV4-2,-,TGTGCCAGCAGCCATCTAACGACCGGGACAGGGGCAGGATACACCTTC,CASSHLTTGTGAGYTF
TRBD1,TRBJ2-7,TRBV11-2,-,TGTGCCAGCAGCTTAGAGAGAGGGGGCGCCTACGAGCAGTACTTC,CASSLERGGAYEQYF
TRBD1,TRBJ1-5,TRBV18,-,TGTGCCAGCTCACCTTCGGGACAGGGGGTTCAGCCCCAGCATTTT,CASSPSGQGVQPQHF
-,TRBJ2-3,TRBV12-3/TRBV12-4,once,TGTGCCAGCAGTTTGTATGATACGCAGTATTTT,CASSLYDTQYF
-,TRBJ1-5,TRBV25-1,few,TGTGCCAGCAGTGAAGAGAATCAGCCCCAGCATTTT,CASSEENQPQHF
TRBD1,TRBJ2-4,TRBV5-1,-,TGCGCCAGCAGCACAGGGACAGGGAACATTCAGTACTTC,CASSTGTGNIQYF
-,TRBJ1-1,TRBV11-3,-,TGTGCCAGCGCCAACGAGGGGAACACTGAAGCTTTCTTT,CASANEGNTEAFF
-,TRBJ1-3,TRBV27,-,TGTGCCAGCAGTTTATCGCGGGGCTCTGGAAACACCATATATTTT,CASSLSRGSGNTIYF
TRBD1,TRBJ1-6,TRBV4-1,few,TGCGCCAGCAGCCCCCAGGGACAGGGTCGAATCACCCTCCACTTT,CASSPQGQGRITLHF
-,TRBJ1-4,TRBV19,-,TGTGCCAGTGCTTCGGGGGGACACCCTAATGAAAAACTGTTTTTT,CASASGGHPNEKLFF
-,TRBJ2-1,TRBV4-1,-,TGCGCCAGCAGCCAAGGGTCGGGAGACTACAATGAGCAGTTCTTC,CASSQGSGDYNEQFF
-,TRBJ2-1,TRBV5-1,-,TGCGCCAGCAGCTTGACAGCTAACAATGAGCAGTTCTTC,CASSLTANNEQFF
TRBD1,TRBJ2-2,TRBV10-3,-,TGTGCCATCAGCCCCGGGACAGGGGAAACCGGGGAGCTGTTTTTT,CAISPGTGETGELFF
TRBD2,TRBJ2-5,TRBV5-1,few,TGCGCCAGCAGCTTGGAGCCTAGCGGCCAAGAGACCCAGTACTTC,CASSLEPSGQETQYF
TRBD2,TRBJ2-2,TRBV30,-,TGTGCCTGGAAGGGACTAGCTGTCCCCGGGGAGCTGTTTTTT,CAWKGLAVPGELFF
TRBD1,TRBJ2-2,TRBV2,-,TGTGCCAGCAGTTCCTTAGGGGGCACGAACACCGGGGAGCTGTTTTTT,CASSSLGGTNTGELFF
TRBD1,TRBJ2-7,TRBV30,-,TGTGCCTGGAGTGTTGGGACAGGGGTAACCTACGAGCAGTACTTC,CAWSVGTGVTYEQYF
TRBD1,TRBJ2-3,TRBV6-5,-,TGTGCCAGCAAAGGGACAGTTGAAAGCACAGATACGCAGTATTTT,CASKGTVESTDTQYF
-,TRBJ2-3,TRBV19,-,TGTGCCAGTAGTAAGGGGGGGGCAGATACGCAGTATTTT,CASSKGGADTQYF
-,TRBJ2-7,TRBV12-3/TRBV12-4,-,TGTGCCAGCAGGAGGGACACGGACGAGCAGTACTTC,CASRRDTDEQYF
TRBD1,TRBJ1-2,TRBV2,-,TGTGCCAGCAGCGATGACAGGGGGGGAGCTAACTATGGCTACACCTTC,CASSDDRGGANYGYTF
-,TRBJ2-6,TRBV19,-,TGTGCCAGTAGTATACAGGGGAGGGCTTCTGGGGCCAACGTCCTGACTTTC,CASSIQGRASGANVLTF
TRBD1,TRBJ2-4,TRBV11-2,-,TGTGCCAGCACCATTTCCGGGACAGGGCAAAACATTCAGTACTTC,CASTISGTGQNIQYF
-,TRBJ1-3,TRBV5-4,-,TGTGCCAGCAGCCTAGGGACTGCGAACTCTGGAAACACCATATATTTT,CASSLGTANSGNTIYF
TRBD2,TRBJ2-3,TRBV19,-,TGTGCCAGTACCCCAATAGCGGGGGGCGGAGGCACAGATACGCAGTATTTT,CASTPIAGGGGTDTQYF
TRBD1,TRBJ2-5,TRBV5-4,-,TGTGCCAGCAGCCCCTCCCCCGGGACAGAAGAGACCCAGTACTTC,CASSPSPGTEETQYF
-,TRBJ2-1,TRBV19,-,TGTGCCAGTAGTATCAACAGGGACAATGAGCAGTTCTTC,CASSINRDNEQFF
TRBD2,TRBJ2-3,TRBV19,few,TGTGCCAGTAGTCCTCTAGCGGGGGGGTCCACAGATACGCAGTATTTT,CASSPLAGGSTDTQYF
-,TRBJ1-2,TRBV10-2,-,TGCGCCAGCATGACAGGTAACTATGGCTACACCTTC,CASMTGNYGYTF
TRBD2,TRBJ2-7,TRBV6-1,-,TGTGCCAGCAGTGAAGGGTTGGGGTTTAGCGGGGGGACCTACGAGCAGTACTTC,CASSEGLGFSGGTYEQYF
-,TRBJ2-4,TRBV5-4,-,TGTGCCAGCAGCCCTAAGGGCGGGGCTGGGGGAAACATTCAGTACTTC,CASSPKGGAGGNIQYF
-,TRBJ1-2,TRBV11-2,-,TGTGCCAGCAGCTTAGACAGGGTTGGCGGCTACACCTTC,CASSLDRVGGYTF
TRBD2,TRBJ2-1,TRBV7-9,-,TGTGCCAGCAGAATTGGCGGGGGAGTTTACAATGAGCAGTTCTTC,CASRIGGGVYNEQFF
-,TRBJ2-1,TRBV2,-,TGTGCCAGCAGGGTGGTGAGTGAGCAGTTCTTC,CASRVVSEQFF
-,TRBJ2-5,TRBV12-3/TRBV12-4,-,TGTGCCAGCAGTCCGCTAGCGACGGAGACCCAGTACTTC,CASSPLATETQYF
-,TRBJ2-2,TRBV10-1,once,TGCGCCAGCTCGCGGGGCTCGAACACCGGGGAGCTGTTTTTT,CASSRGSNTGELFF
-,TRBJ1-4,TRBV3-1/TRBV3-2,-,TGTGCCAGCAGCCCGGCCGGGTCTAATGAAAAACTGTTTTTT,CASSPAGSNEKLFF